The rows below give T cell receptor beta chains drawn from one sample of a study of cytomegalovirus exposure and HLA in healthy donors. Using immunoSEQ multiplex PCR, the repertoire was profiled, and TCRdb retains in-frame clones only, with some absent. Of approximately 100,000 clones listed, 85% are singletons. The sequenced material came from PBMCs. The receptors stem from a man aged 40-49 years in good health and CMV-seropositive. The CDR3 runs from the conserved cysteine through the conserved F or W. A D gene is named only where the DNA matches it firmly. A clone size is listed for some rows: how often the clone was seen (once, few, many), or a class if it is expanded.

- | TRBJ1-2 | TRBV28 | 11 | - | CATREGSGYTF | TGTGCCACTAGGGAGGGGTCGGGCTACACCTTC
TRBD2 | TRBJ2-7 | TRBV4-1 | 17 | few | CASSQGQASGRVREQYF | TGCGCCAGCAGCCAAGGTCAGGCAAGCGGGAGGGTGAGGGAGCAGTACTTC
- | TRBJ1-4 | TRBV6-5 | 15 | - | CASRATGRKNEKLFF | TGTGCCAGCAGAGCGACCGGGAGGAAAAATGAAAAACTGTTTTTT
TRBD1 | TRBJ1-2 | TRBV11-3 | 14 | - | CASSSSDRARGYTF | TGTGCCAGCAGCTCTTCCGACAGGGCAAGGGGCTACACCTTC
TRBD1 | TRBJ1-2 | TRBV27 | 14 | once | CASSPRQGARGYTF | TGTGCCAGCAGTCCCCGACAGGGGGCGCGGGGCTACACCTTC
- | TRBJ2-1 | TRBV11-3 | 13 | - | CASSLFVGNEQFF | TGTGCCAGCAGCTTATTTGTCGGGAATGAGCAGTTCTTC
- | TRBJ1-2 | TRBV19 | 14 | - | CASSIQTQLYGYTF | TGTGCCAGTAGTATCCAGACACAACTTTATGGCTACACCTTC
TRBD1 | TRBJ2-1 | TRBV5-1 | 15 | - | CASSFRDRGLNEQFF | TGCGCCAGCAGCTTCCGGGACAGGGGGCTGAATGAGCAGTTCTTC
TRBD1 | TRBJ1-5 | TRBV10-3 | 15 | few | CAIRIGTGANQPQHF | TGTGCCATCAGGATCGGGACAGGGGCTAATCAGCCCCAGCATTTT
TRBD1 | TRBJ1-1 | TRBV5-6 | 15 | - | CASSYLQGSGTEAFF | TGTGCCAGCAGCTACCTACAGGGGTCGGGCACTGAAGCTTTCTTT
TRBD1 | TRBJ2-5 | TRBV6-6 | 15 | - | CASTPPDRAQETQYF | TGTGCCAGCACCCCCCCCGACAGGGCACAAGAGACCCAGTACTTC
- | TRBJ2-5 | TRBV6-1 | 11 | few | CATLRVETQYF | TGTGCCACCCTGCGGGTGGAGACCCAGTACTTC
TRBD1 | TRBJ2-5 | TRBV27 | 16 | - | CASSCSDTGVWETQYF | TGTGCCAGCAGCTGCTCAGACACAGGGGTTTGGGAGACCCAGTACTTC
TRBD1 | TRBJ1-4 | TRBV5-1 | 15 | - | CASSSTGGSSEKLFF | TGCGCCAGCAGCTCTACAGGGGGGAGTAGTGAAAAACTGTTTTTT
TRBD2 | TRBJ2-1 | TRBV11-2 | 14 | - | CASREGQTWNEQFF | TGTGCCAGCCGGGAGGGACAAACTTGGAATGAGCAGTTCTTC
- | TRBJ1-6 | TRBV9 | 14 | once | CASSVIGENSPLHF | TGTGCCAGCAGCGTAATCGGGGAAAATTCACCCCTCCACTTT
- | TRBJ2-3 | TRBV5-1 | 15 | - | CASSPGLGSTDTQYF | TGCGCCAGCAGCCCGGGACTCGGTAGCACAGATACGCAGTATTTT
TRBD1 | TRBJ1-6 | TRBV2 | 14 | - | CASRRTGENSPLHF | TGTGCCAGCAGGAGGACAGGGGAAAATTCACCCCTCCACTTT
- | TRBJ1-1 | TRBV5-1 | 15 | - | CASSLAPRPDTEAFF | TGCGCCAGCAGCTTGGCCCCCAGGCCAGACACTGAAGCTTTCTTT
- | TRBJ2-3 | TRBV9 | 12 | - | CASSPRKDTQYF | TGTGCCAGCAGCCCCCGTAAAGATACGCAGTATTTT
- | TRBJ2-3 | TRBV11-2 | 12 | - | CASSFPSDTQYF | TGTGCCAGCAGCTTCCCTTCAGATACGCAGTATTTT
- | TRBJ1-6 | TRBV6-4 | 13 | - | CASSDFLWPPLHF | TGTGCCAGCAGTGACTTTTTGTGGCCACCCCTCCACTTT
TRBD1 | TRBJ2-1 | TRBV7-9 | 14 | once | CAISPGQGNNEQFF | TGTGCCATTTCTCCGGGACAGGGGAACAATGAGCAGTTCTTC
- | TRBJ1-3 | TRBV6-5 | 15 | - | CATSTVGRSGNTIYF | TGTGCCACCTCGACAGTTGGTCGCTCTGGAAACACCATATATTTT
- | TRBJ1-2 | TRBV5-5 | 13 | - | CASSPGQNYGYTF | TGTGCCAGCAGTCCAGGACAGAACTATGGCTACACCTTC
- | TRBJ1-6 | TRBV6-5 | 14 | - | CASRKDGDNSPLHF | TGTGCCAGCAGAAAGGACGGGGATAATTCACCCCTCCACTTT
TRBD2 | TRBJ2-4 | TRBV11-3 | 16 | few | CASSSGLAGGRGIQYF | TGTGCCAGCAGCTCAGGACTAGCGGGGGGCCGAGGGATTCAGTACTTC
- | TRBJ1-1 | TRBV4-2 | 14 | - | CASSQYQGEAEAFF | TGTGCCAGCAGCCAATATCAGGGTGAGGCTGAAGCTTTCTTT
- | TRBJ2-7 | TRBV5-1 | 18 | few | CASSLLTLTGSQYYEQYF | TGCGCCAGCAGCTTGTTGACTCTCACAGGGTCCCAATACTACGAGCAGTACTTC
- | TRBJ1-2 | TRBV5-6 | 16 | - | CASSLGIAGAGYGYTF | TGTGCCAGCAGCTTGGGAATCGCGGGGGCAGGCTATGGCTACACCTTC
- | TRBJ1-3 | TRBV21-1 | 21 | - | CASSKIRRDRGEVSTGNTIYF | TGTGCCAGCAGCAAAATAAGGAGGGACAGGGGGGAGGTTTCAACTGGAAACACCATATATTTT
- | TRBJ2-1 | TRBV7-6 | 17 | - | CASSEGGGRPSYNEQFF | TGTGCCAGCAGCGAAGGGGGCGGGAGGCCTTCCTACAATGAGCAGTTCTTC
- | TRBJ1-4 | TRBV7-9 | 14 | - | CASRSGSTNEKLFF | TGTGCCAGCAGATCGGGAAGTACTAATGAAAAACTGTTTTTT
TRBD1 | TRBJ1-5 | TRBV19 | 15 | - | CASRIPGTGNQPQHF | TGTGCCAGTAGGATCCCCGGGACAGGGAATCAGCCCCAGCATTTT
- | TRBJ1-5 | TRBV6-6 | 12 | - | CASSPASQPQHF | TGTGCCAGCAGTCCCGCCAGTCAGCCCCAGCATTTT
TRBD2 | TRBJ2-1 | TRBV10-3 | 14 | - | CAISLTSGDNEQFF | TGTGCCATCAGTTTGACTAGCGGAGACAATGAGCAGTTCTTC
- | TRBJ2-1 | TRBV9 | 15 | - | CASSVGTGGPSEQFF | TGTGCCAGCAGCGTAGGAACAGGAGGGCCCAGTGAGCAGTTCTTC
- | TRBJ2-7 | TRBV19 | 13 | - | CASSIPGYYEQYF | TGTGCCAGTAGTATACCAGGGTACTACGAGCAGTACTTC
TRBD2 | TRBJ2-1 | TRBV9 | 15 | - | CASSPGTSDYNEQFF | TGTGCCAGCAGCCCCGGGACTAGCGACTACAATGAGCAGTTCTTC
TRBD1 | TRBJ1-1 | TRBV4-1 | 16 | - | CASSHAKGQRNTEAFF | TGCGCCAGCAGCCATGCGAAGGGACAGAGGAACACTGAAGCTTTCTTT